These 10 T cell receptor beta chains came from one sample sequenced in a study of beta chain features in type 1 diabetes (dated by TCRdb to 2016 to 2019). Antigens for these TCRs are unknown. Beyond this particular receptor, the publication reports: Type 1 diabetes patients showed a moderate but significant shortening of TCRB CDR3 length in all four CD4+ subsets.

Libraries came from the immunoSEQ multiplex PCR assay. The entire isolated RNA was reverse transcribed using the High Capacity cDNA Reverse Transcription Kit, and thus expressed TCRB transcripts were sequenced. TCRdb re-hosts the immuneACCESS table, in-frame sequences only. Its copies lack some clones; in the studies checked, an unresolved V gene accounts for under half of them, and the cause for the rest is not known. The sample table lists hundreds of thousands of clones, more than 13% of them with a count of one. The top ten constitute 0.04% of the sample. Sample: naive CD4+ T cells from blood. The cell subset or site label of this sample denotes: true naive CD4+ T cells. The receptor source for this set is a young man with type 1 diabetes.

This clone appeared once. This chain joins TRBV6-5 and TRBJ2-5; 7 bases are shared with TRBD1. This CDR3 has 12 amino acids. Looked up from germline, CDR1 is MNHEY and CDR2 is SVGAGI. J gave up 7 bases and V 11 bases, and 10 bases lay outside the gene matches. CDR3 sequence: CAGTDRVGTQYF. Here the CDR3 DNA reads TGTGCCGGGACAGACAGGGTGGGGACCCAGTACTTC.

J is TRBJ1-2 and V is TRBV6-5; TRBD1 might be the D (6 bases). The CDR3 sequence is 14 residues long. V lost 3 bases to trimming and J lost 2 bases, with 10 bases between them. Germline lookup yields CDR1 MNHEY and CDR2 SVGAGI. CDR3 DNA sequence: TGTGCCAGCAGTTATCGACAGGAGAACTATGGCTACACCTTC. This codes for CASSYRQENYGYTF.

V usage is TRBV5-4 and J usage is TRBJ1-2, with 7 bases lining up with TRBD1. Trimming removed 4 bases from V and 2 bases from J; junction bases left unmatched: 8. CDR3 length equals 15 residues. Germline assignment: CDR1 SGHNT and CDR2 YYREEE (reference sequence). This chain's CDR3 is CASSRPGQSNYGYTF. In DNA, the CDR3 is TGTGCCAGCAGCCGACCGGGACAGTCGAACTATGGCTACACCTTC.

This chain joins TRBV2 and TRBJ2-2; 11 nucleotides agree with TRBD1. Germline lookup yields CDR1 SNHLY and CDR2 FYNNEI. This CDR3 is 16 amino acids long. J was trimmed by 4 bases and V by 4 bases; bases with no gene match: 5. The CDR3 region is CASSARDRGFTGELFF. The CDR3 DNA reads TGTGCCAGCAGTGCCAGGGACAGGGGGTTCACCGGGGAGCTGTTTTTT.

The chain uses TRBV6-5 and TRBJ2-7; 9 nucleotides match TRBD1. Germline V gene data show CDR1 as MNHEY and CDR2 as SVGAGI. The CDR3 consists of 15 residues. V lost 5 bases to trimming and J lost 2 bases; unmatched junction nucleotides: 7. In DNA, the CDR3 is TGTGCCAGCAGTCGAGTCGGGACAGGGACCTACGAGCAGTACTTC. It yields the protein CASSRVGTGTYEQYF.

The gene calls are TRBV4-2 and TRBJ1-1; 10 bases are a match to TRBD1. CDR3 size: 15 residues. V gave up 0 bases and J gave up 3 bases; unmatched junction bases: 1. From germline, CDR1 is LGHNA and CDR2 YNFKEQ. This CDR3 is CASSQETGGYTEAFF. CDR3 bases: TGTGCCAGCAGCCAAGAGACAGGGGGCTACACTGAAGCTTTCTTT.

The chain uses TRBV29-1 and TRBJ2-5, with TRBD1 as a possible D gene (5 bases). In germline, CDR1 is SQVTM, CDR2 ANQGSEA. With 4 bases removed from V and 1 base from J, the gap between germline ends came to 10 bases. The CDR3 loop spans 13 amino acids. CDR3 protein: CSVARTLQETQYF. CDR3 in DNA: TGCAGCGTTGCCCGGACACTCCAAGAGACCCAGTACTTC. Based on the CDR3 plus reference TRBV29-1 and TRBJ2-5, the full variable domain is SAVISQKPSRDICQRGTSLTIQCQVDSQVTMMFWYRQQPGQSLTLIATANQGSEATYESGFVIDKFPISRPNLTFSTLTVSNMSPEDSSIYLCSVARTLQETQYFGPGTRLLVL.

This clone was seen more than once but under ten times. The chain carries TRBV7-9 and TRBJ2-7, with D possibly matching TRBD2 (6 bases). CDR3 length equals 14 residues. Germline assignment: CDR1 SEHNR and CDR2 FQNEAQ (reference sequence). Trimming left V 1 base short and J 0 bases short, with 7 bases between. The CDR3 loop is CASSLVGGSYEQYF. The CDR3 nucleotides read TGTGCCAGCAGCTTAGTGGGGGGCTCCTACGAGCAGTACTTC.

This rearrangement joins TRBV4-2 to TRBJ1-2, with D unclear. The CDR3 totals 13 residues. Germline V gives CDR1 LGHNA, CDR2 YNFKEQ. V dropped 4 bases and J dropped 1 base, with 7 bases sitting between them. The CDR3 DNA is TGTGCCAGCAGCCCCCGCGGTAACTATGGCTACACCTTC. Translated, it gives CASSPRGNYGYTF.

This clone came up a few times. Additional DNA sequences in this sample encode the identical CDR3. CDR3: CASSVGQPNTEAFF. The CDR3 nucleotides are TGTGCCAGCAGCGTGGGACAACCGAACACTGAAGCTTTCTTT. V is TRBV7-2 and J is TRBJ1-1, with a weak D call TRBD1 (6 bases). The germline V gene has CDR1 SGHTA and CDR2 FQGNSA. V was shortened by 5 bases and J by 1 base, with 11 bases between the two germline ends. The CDR3 contains 14 residues.